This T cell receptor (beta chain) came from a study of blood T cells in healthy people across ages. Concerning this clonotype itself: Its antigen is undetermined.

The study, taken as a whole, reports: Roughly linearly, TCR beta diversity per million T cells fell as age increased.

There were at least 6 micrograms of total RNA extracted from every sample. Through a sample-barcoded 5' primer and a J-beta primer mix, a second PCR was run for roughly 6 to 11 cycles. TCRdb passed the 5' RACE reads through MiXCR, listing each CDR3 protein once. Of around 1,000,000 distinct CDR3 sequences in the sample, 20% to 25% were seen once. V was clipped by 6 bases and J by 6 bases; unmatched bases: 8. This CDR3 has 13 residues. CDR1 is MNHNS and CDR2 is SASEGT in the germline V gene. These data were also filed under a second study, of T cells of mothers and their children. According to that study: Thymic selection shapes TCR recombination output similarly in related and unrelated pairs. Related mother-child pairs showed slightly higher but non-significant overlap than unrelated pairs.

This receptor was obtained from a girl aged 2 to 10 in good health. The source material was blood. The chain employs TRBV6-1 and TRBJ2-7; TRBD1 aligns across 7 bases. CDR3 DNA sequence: TGTGCCAGCAGGACCGCAGGGGGTGGCGAGCAGTACTTC. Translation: CASRTAGGGEQYF.